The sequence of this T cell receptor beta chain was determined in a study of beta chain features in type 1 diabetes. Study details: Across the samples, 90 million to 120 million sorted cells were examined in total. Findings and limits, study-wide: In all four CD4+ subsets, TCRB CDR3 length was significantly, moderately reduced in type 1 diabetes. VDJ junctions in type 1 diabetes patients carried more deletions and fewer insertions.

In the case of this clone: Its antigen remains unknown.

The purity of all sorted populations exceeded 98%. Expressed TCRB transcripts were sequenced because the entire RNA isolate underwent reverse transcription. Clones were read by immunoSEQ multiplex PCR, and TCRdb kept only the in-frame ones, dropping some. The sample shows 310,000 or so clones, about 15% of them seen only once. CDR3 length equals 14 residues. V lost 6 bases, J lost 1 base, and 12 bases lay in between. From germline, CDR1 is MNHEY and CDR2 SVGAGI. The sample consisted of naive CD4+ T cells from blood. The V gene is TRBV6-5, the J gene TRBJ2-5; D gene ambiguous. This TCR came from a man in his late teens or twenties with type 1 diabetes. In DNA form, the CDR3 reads TGTGCCAGCAGCCCCACAGTACTCCAAGAGACCCAGTACTTC. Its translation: CASSPTVLQETQYF.